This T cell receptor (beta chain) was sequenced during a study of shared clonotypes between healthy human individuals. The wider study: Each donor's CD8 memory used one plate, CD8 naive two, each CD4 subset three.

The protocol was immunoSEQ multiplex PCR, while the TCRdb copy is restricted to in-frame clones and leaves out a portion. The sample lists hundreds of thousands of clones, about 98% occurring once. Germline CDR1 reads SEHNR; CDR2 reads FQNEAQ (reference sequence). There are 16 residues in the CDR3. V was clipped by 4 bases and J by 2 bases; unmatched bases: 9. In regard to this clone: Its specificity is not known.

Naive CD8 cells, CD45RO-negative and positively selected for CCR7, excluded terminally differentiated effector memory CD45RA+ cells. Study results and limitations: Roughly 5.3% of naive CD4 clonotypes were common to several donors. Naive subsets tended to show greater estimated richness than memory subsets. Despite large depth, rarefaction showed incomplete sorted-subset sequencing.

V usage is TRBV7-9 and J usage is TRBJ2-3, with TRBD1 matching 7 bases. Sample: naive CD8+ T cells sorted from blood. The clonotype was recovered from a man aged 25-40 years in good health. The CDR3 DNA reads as TGTGCCAGCAGCTCCCTCCGGGACAGTCACACAGATACGCAGTATTTT. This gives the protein CASSSLRDSHTDTQYF.